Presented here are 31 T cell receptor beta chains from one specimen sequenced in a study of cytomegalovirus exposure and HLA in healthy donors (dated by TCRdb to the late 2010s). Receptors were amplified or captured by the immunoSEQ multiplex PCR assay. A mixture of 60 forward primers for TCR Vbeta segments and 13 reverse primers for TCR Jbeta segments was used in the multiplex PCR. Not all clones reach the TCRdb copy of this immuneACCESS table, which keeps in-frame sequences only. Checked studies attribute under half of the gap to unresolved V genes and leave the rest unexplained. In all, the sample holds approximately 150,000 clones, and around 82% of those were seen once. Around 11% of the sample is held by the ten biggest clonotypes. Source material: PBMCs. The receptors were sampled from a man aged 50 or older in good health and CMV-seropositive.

For the CDR3, the DNA is TGCGCCAGCAGCTTGGGGCGGTCCCTGAGCTCCTATAATTCACCCCTCCACTTT. Translation gives CASSLGRSLSSYNSPLHF. The V and J genes are TRBV5-1 and TRBJ1-6; unclear D gene. Germline V gives CDR1 SGHRS, CDR2 YFSETQ. Trimming left V 0 bases short and J 0 bases short, with 13 bases between. CDR3 size: 18 residues.

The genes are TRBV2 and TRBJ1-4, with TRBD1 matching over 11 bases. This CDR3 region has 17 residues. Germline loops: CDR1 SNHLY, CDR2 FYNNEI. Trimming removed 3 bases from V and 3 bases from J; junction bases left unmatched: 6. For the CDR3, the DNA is TGTGCCAGCAGTGACATGGGGACAGGGGGATCTAATGAAAAACTGTTTTTT. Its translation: CASSDMGTGGSNEKLFF.

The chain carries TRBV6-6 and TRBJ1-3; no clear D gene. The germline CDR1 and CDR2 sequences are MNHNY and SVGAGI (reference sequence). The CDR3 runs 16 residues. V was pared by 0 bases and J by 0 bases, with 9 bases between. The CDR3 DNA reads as TGTGCCAGCAGTTACTCGGCCAGAAACTCTGGAAACACCATATATTTT. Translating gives CASSYSARNSGNTIYF.

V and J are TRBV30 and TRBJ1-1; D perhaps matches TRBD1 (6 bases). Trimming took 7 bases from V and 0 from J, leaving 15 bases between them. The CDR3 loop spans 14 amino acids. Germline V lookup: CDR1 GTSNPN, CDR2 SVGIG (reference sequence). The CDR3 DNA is TGTGCCTCCAGGGGATATGGGATGAACACTGAAGCTTTCTTT. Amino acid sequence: CASRGYGMNTEAFF.

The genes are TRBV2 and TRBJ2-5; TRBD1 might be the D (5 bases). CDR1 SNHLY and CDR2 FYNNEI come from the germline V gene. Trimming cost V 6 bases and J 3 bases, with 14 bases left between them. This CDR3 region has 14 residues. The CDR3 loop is CASRTQGSKETQYF. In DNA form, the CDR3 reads TGTGCCAGCAGGACCCAGGGCAGCAAAGAGACCCAGTACTTC.

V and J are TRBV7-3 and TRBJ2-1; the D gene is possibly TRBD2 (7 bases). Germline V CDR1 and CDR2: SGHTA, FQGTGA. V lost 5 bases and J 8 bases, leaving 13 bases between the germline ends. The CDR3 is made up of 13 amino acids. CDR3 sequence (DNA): TGTGCCAGCAGCGAGGGGGGGGCGGATGAGCAGTTCTTC. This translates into CASSEGGADEQFF.

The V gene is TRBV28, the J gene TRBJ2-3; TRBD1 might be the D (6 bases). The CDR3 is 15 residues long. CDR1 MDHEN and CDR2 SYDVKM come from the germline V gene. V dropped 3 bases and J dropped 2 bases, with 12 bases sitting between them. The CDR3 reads CASSFGDTITDTQYF. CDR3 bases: TGTGCCAGCAGTTTTGGGGACACCATCACAGATACGCAGTATTTT.

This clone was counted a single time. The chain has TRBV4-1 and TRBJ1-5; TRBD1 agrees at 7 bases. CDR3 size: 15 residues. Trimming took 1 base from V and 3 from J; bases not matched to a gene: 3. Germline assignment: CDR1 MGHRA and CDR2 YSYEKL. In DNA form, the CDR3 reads TGCGCCAGCAGCCAAGCACAGGGGATCAATCAGCCCCAGCATTTT. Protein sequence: CASSQAQGINQPQHF.

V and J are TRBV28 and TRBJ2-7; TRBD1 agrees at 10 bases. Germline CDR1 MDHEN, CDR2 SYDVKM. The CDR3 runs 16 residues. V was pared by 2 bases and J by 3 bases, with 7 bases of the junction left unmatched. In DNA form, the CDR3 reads TGTGCCAGCAGTTTAGGGGGACAGGGGTCTCACTACGAGCAGTACTTC. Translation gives CASSLGGQGSHYEQYF. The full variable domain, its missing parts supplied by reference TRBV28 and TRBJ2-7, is DVKVTQSSRYLVKRTGEKVFLECVQDMDHENMFWYRQDPGLGLRLIYFSYDVKMKEKGDIPEGYSVSREKKERFSLILESASTNQTSMYLCASSLGGQGSHYEQYFGPGTRLTVT.

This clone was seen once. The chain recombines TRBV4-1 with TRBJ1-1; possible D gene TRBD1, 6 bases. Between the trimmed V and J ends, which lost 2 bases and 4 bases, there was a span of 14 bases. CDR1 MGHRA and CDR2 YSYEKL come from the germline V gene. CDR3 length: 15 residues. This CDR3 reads CASSQREGVGTEAFF. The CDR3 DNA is TGCGCCAGCAGCCAAAGGGAGGGGGTAGGCACTGAAGCTTTCTTT.

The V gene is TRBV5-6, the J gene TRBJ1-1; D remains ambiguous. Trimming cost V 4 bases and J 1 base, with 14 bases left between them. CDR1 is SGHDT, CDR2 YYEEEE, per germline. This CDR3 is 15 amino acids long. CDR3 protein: CASSPVGRTNTEAFF. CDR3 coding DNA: TGTGCCAGCAGCCCGGTTGGTCGAACGAACACTGAAGCTTTCTTT. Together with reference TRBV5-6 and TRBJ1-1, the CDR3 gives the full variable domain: DAGVTQSPTHLIKTRGQQVTLRCSPKSGHDTVSWYQQALGQGPQFIFQYYEEEERQRGNFPDRFSGHQFPNYSSELNVNALLLGDSALYLCASSPVGRTNTEAFFGQGTRLTVV.

The CDR3 loop reads CASSRGTAEQFF. CDR3 nucleotide sequence: TGTGCCAGCAGCCGCGGGACAGCCGAGCAGTTCTTC. The chain joins TRBV7-3 to TRBJ2-1, with D possibly TRBD1 on 7 matching bases. Trimming stripped 5 bases from V and 10 bases from J, with 12 bases between. This CDR3 comprises 12 residues. CDR1 and CDR2 from the germline V gene are SGHTA and FQGTGA.

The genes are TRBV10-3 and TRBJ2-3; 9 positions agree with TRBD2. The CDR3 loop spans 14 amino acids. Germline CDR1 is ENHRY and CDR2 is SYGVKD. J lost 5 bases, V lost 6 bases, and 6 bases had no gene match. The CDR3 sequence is CAISWTSDGDTQYF. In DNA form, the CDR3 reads TGTGCCATCAGCTGGACTAGCGACGGAGATACGCAGTATTTT.

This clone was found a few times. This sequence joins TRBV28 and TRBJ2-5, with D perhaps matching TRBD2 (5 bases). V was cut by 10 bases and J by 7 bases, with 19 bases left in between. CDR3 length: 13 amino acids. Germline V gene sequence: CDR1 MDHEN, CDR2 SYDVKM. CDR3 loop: CATRDLREVTQYF. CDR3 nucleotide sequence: TGTGCCACACGGGATCTGAGGGAAGTGACCCAGTACTTC.

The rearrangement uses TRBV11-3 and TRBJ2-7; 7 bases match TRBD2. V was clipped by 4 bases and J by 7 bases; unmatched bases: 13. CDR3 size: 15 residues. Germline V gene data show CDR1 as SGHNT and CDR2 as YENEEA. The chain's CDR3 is CASSSGSSGKGEQYF. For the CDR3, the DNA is TGTGCCAGCAGCTCCGGATCGAGCGGGAAGGGAGAGCAGTACTTC.

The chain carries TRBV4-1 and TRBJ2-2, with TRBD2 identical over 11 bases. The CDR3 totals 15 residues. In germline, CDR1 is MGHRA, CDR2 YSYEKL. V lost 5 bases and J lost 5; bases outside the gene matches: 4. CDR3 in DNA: TGCGCCAGCAGCGCACTAGCGGGAGAGACCGGGGAGCTGTTTTTT. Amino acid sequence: CASSALAGETGELFF.

CDR3: CASSLMAGADTQYF. For the CDR3, the DNA is TGTGCCAGCAGTCTGATGGCAGGGGCAGATACGCAGTATTTT. This sequence joins TRBV11-3 and TRBJ2-3; a weak D match, TRBD1 (6 bases). CDR3 size: 14 residues. Germline loops: CDR1 SGHNT, CDR2 YENEEA. Trimming cost V 6 bases and J 4 bases, with 14 bases left between them. Full variable domain (remainder filled in from reference TRBV11-3 and TRBJ2-3): EAGVVQSPRYKIIEKKQPVAFWCNPISGHNTLYWYLQNLGQGPELLIRYENEEAVDDSQLPKDRFSAERLKGVDSTLKIQPAELGDSAVYLCASSLMAGADTQYFGPGTRLTVL.

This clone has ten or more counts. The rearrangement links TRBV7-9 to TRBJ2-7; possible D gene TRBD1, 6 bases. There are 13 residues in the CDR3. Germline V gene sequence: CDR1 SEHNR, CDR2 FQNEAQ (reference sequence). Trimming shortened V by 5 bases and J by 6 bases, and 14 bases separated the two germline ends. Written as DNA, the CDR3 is TGTGCCAGCAGCCCCGGTACAGGGCCCGAGCAGTACTTC. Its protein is CASSPGTGPEQYF.

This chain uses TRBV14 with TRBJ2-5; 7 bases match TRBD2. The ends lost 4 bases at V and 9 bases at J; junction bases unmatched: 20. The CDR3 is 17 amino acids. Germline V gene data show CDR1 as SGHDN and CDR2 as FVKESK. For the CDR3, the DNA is TGTGCCAGCAGCCTCCAGTGGGGATCGCGTCGGGGGGAGGCCCAGTACTTC. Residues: CASSLQWGSRRGEAQYF. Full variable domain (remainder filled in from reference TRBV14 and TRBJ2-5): EAGVTQFPSHSVIEKGQTVTLRCDPISGHDNLYWYRRVMGKEIKFLLHFVKESKQDESGMPNNRFLAERTGGTYSTLKVQPAELEDSGVYFCASSLQWGSRRGEAQYFGPGTRLLVL.

The CDR3 sequence is CASSPPPSGGGETQYF. CDR3 nucleotides: TGTGCCAGCTCACCACCCCCTAGCGGGGGTGGAGAGACCCAGTACTTC. The chain couples TRBV18 to TRBJ2-5; 10 nucleotides line up with TRBD2. Per germline, CDR1 KGHSH and CDR2 LQKENI. Germline trimming cut 0 bases from V and 4 bases from J; bases unmatched to any gene: 5. The CDR3 spans 16 residues.

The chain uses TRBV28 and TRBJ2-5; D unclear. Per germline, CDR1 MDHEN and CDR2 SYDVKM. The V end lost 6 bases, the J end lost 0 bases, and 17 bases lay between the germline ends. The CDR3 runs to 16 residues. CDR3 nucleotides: TGTGCCAGCAGGGCTGCCGCGGCGGCCCACCAAGAGACCCAGTACTTC. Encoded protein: CASRAAAAAHQETQYF.

CDR3 bases: TGTGCCAGCAGTTTAGGGCCAGGGAACACTGAAGCTTTCTTT. This translates into CASSLGPGNTEAFF. The V gene is TRBV28, the J gene TRBJ1-1; no clear D gene. V lost 2 bases and J lost 1, with 8 bases in between. Germline V CDR1 and CDR2: MDHEN, SYDVKM. This CDR3 comprises 14 residues.

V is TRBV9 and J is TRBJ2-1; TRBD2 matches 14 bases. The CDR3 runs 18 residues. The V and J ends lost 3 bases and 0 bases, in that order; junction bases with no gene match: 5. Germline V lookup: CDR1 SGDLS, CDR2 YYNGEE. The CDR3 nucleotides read TGTGCCAGCAGCGCGACTAGCGGGGGGGTTAGCTCCTACAATGAGCAGTTCTTC. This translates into CASSATSGGVSSYNEQFF.

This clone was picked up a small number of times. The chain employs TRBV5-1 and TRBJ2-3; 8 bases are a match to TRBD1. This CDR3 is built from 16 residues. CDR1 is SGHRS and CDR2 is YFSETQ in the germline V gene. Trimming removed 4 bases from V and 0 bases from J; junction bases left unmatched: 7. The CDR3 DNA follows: TGCGCCAGCAGCATGACAGGGGTATCTAGCACAGATACGCAGTATTTT. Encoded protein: CASSMTGVSSTDTQYF.

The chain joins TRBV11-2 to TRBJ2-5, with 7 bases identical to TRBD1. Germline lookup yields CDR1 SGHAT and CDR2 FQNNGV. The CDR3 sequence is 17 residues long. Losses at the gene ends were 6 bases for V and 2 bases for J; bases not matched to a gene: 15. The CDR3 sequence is CASSLGRHRGEQETQYF. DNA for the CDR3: TGTGCCAGCAGTCTAGGGCGCCACAGGGGTGAACAAGAGACCCAGTACTTC.

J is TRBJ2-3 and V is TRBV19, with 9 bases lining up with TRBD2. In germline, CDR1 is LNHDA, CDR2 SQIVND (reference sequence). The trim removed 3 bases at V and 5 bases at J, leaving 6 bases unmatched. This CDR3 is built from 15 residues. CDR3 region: CASSMRGGAVDTQYF. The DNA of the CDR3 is TGTGCCAGTAGTATGCGCGGGGGGGCCGTAGATACGCAGTATTTT.

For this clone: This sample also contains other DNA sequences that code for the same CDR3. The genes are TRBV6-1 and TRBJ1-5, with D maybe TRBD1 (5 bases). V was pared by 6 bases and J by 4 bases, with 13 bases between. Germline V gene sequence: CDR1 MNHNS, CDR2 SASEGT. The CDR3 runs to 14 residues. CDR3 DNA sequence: TGTGCCAGCAGCCCCCGGGAGGGGAATCAGCCCCAGCATTTT. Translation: CASSPREGNQPQHF.

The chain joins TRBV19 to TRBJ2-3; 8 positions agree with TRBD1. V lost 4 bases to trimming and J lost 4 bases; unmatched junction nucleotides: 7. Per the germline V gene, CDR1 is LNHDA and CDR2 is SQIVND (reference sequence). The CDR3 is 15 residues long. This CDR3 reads CASSTTRTGPDTQYF. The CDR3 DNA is TGTGCCAGTAGTACAACACGGACAGGGCCAGATACGCAGTATTTT.

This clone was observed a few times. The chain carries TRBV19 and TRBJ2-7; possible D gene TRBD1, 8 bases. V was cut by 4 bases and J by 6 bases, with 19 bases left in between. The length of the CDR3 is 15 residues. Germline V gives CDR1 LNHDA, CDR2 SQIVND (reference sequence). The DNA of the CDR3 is TGTGCCAGTAGTACAACAGGGGGGGCCATGGGCGAGCAGTACTTC. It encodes CASSTTGGAMGEQYF. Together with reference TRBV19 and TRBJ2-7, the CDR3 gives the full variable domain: DGGITQSPKYLFRKEGQNVTLSCEQNLNHDAMYWYRQDPGQGLRLIYYSQIVNDFQKGDIAEGYSVSREKKESFPLTVTSAQKNPTAFYLCASSTTGGAMGEQYFGPGTRLTVT.

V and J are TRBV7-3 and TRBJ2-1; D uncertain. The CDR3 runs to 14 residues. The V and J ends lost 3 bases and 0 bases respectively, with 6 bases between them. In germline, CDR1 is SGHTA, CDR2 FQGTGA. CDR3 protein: CASSFASSYNEQFF. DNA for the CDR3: TGTGCCAGCAGCTTCGCCAGCTCCTACAATGAGCAGTTCTTC.

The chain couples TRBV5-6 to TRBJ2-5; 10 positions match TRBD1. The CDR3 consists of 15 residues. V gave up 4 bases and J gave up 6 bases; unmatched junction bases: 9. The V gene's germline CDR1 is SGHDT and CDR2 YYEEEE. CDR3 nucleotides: TGTGCCAGCAGCCGGGGGACAGGGGTTAGAAAGACCCAGTACTTC. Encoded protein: CASSRGTGVRKTQYF.